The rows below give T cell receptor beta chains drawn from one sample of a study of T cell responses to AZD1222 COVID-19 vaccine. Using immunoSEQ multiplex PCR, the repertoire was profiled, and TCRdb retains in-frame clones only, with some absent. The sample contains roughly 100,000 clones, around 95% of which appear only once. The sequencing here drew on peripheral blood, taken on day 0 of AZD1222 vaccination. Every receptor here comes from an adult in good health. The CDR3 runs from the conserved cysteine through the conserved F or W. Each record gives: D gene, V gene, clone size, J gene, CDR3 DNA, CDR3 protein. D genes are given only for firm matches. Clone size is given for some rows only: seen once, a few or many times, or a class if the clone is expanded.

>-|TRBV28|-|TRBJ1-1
TGTGCCAGCAGTTTGGTACGGGGCTACACTGAAGCTTTCTTT
CASSLVRGYTEAFF
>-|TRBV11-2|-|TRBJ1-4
TGTGCCAGCAGCTTAGGGGAGATAAATGAAAAACTGTTTTTT
CASSLGEINEKLFF
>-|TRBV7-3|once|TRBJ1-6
TGTGCCAGCAGCTTAACTAGTACGGGGCTCGTGAATTCACCCCTCCACTTT
CASSLTSTGLVNSPLHF
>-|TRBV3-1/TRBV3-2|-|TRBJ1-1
TGTGCCAGCAGCCAAGTAACTGAAAACACTGAAGCTTTCTTT
CASSQVTENTEAFF
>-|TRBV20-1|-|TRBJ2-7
TGCAGTGCTAGTCTGGGCCCCCCACCTCAGTACTTC
CSASLGPPPQYF
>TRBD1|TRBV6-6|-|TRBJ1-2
TGTGCCAGCAGTTACTCACAGGGGCTCTTTAACTATGGCTACACCTTC
CASSYSQGLFNYGYTF
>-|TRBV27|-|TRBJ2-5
TGTGCCAGCAGTCGACAGTACCAAGAGACCCAGTACTTC
CASSRQYQETQYF
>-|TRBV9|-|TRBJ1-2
TGTGCCAGCAGCGTAGGGGAGTGGGGAGATGGCTACACCTTC
CASSVGEWGDGYTF
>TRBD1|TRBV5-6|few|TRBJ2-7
TGTGCCAGCAGCTTTCGACAGGGGGCCTACGAGCAGTACTTC
CASSFRQGAYEQYF
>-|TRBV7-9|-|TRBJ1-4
TGTGCCAGCAGCGATTGGACCCCTGAACCGAGGGAAAAACTGTTTTTT
CASSDWTPEPREKLFF
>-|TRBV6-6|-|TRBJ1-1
TGTGCCAGCAGTCCCGGGGGGGGCAACACTGAAGCTTTCTTT
CASSPGGGNTEAFF
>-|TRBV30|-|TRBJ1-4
TGTGCCTGGAGTGTGCAACAGGTTGAAAAACTGTTTTTT
CAWSVQQVEKLFF
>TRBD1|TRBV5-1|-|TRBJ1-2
TGCGCCAGCAGCACAGGGGGTGATAACTATGGCTACACCTTC
CASSTGGDNYGYTF
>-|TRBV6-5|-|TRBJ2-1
TGTGCCGGGTCCAGGGACTCCTACAATGAGCAGTTCTTC
CAGSRDSYNEQFF
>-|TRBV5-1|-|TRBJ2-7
TGCGCCAGCAGCTTGGAGGGGTTTGACGAGCAGTACTTC
CASSLEGFDEQYF
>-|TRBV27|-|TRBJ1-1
TGTGCCAGCAGTTTAGGGGAGAACACTGAAGCTTTCTTT
CASSLGENTEAFF
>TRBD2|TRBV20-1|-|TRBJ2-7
TGCAGTGCTGGTGAAAAAAATAGCGGGAGGGCCTCCTACGAGCAGTACTTC
CSAGEKNSGRASYEQYF
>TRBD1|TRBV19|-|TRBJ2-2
TGTGCCAGTAGTTCGAGGACAGGGGACACCGGGGAGCTGTTTTTT
CASSSRTGDTGELFF